These 17 T cell receptor beta chains share one sample of origin, sequenced in a study of T cell changes during pregnancy in multiple sclerosis. Libraries were prepared by immunoSEQ multiplex PCR; TCRdb keeps only in-frame clonotypes and omits some of them. The sample includes roughly 40,000 clones, more than 85% of them seen just once. Sequencing used CD4+ T cells from peripheral blood mononuclear cells, obtained after pregnancy. The receptors were sampled from a female donor in good health, enrolled as a control in a pregnancy study.

The chain uses TRBV23-1 and TRBJ2-5; D is uncertain. TRBV23-1 falls under the ORF class, with uncertain function. This CDR3 comprises 11 residues. Trimming left V 7 bases short and J 5 bases short, with 8 bases between. CDR3 amino acids: CASTQIETQYF. CDR3 nucleotide sequence: TGCGCCAGCACCCAAATTGAGACCCAGTACTTC.

This chain uses TRBV5-1 with TRBJ2-7; 7 bases are shared with TRBD1. Germline-derived CDR1 and CDR2 are SGHRS and YFSETQ. The CDR3 length is 16 residues. V lost 5 bases to trimming and J lost 1 base; unmatched junction nucleotides: 12. This chain's CDR3 is CASSRSGTVLSYEQYF. As DNA, the CDR3 is TGCGCCAGCAGTCGTTCCGGGACAGTCCTTTCCTACGAGCAGTACTTC.

The J gene is TRBJ1-1, the V gene TRBV29-1, with a weak D call TRBD1 (5 bases). Germline CDR1 is SQVTM and CDR2 is ANQGSEA. The length of the CDR3 is 15 residues. With 1 base removed from V and 0 bases from J, the gap between germline ends came to 12 bases. The CDR3 here is CSVEVGTGVNTEAFF. The DNA of the CDR3 is TGCAGCGTTGAAGTAGGTACGGGGGTGAACACTGAAGCTTTCTTT.

This sequence joins TRBV6-6 and TRBJ2-3; 7 nucleotides line up with TRBD1. Germline loops: CDR1 MNHNY, CDR2 SVGAGI (reference sequence). V gave up 7 bases and J gave up 5 bases; unmatched junction bases: 6. CDR3 size: 13 residues. The CDR3 sequence is CASNRQGKDTQYF. The CDR3 DNA reads TGTGCCAGCAACCGACAGGGCAAAGATACGCAGTATTTT.

The V gene is TRBV7-8, the J gene TRBJ2-7, with D possibly matching TRBD1 (6 bases). This CDR3 region has 14 residues. Germline values: CDR1 SGHVS, CDR2 FQNEAQ. V lost 5 bases, J lost 3 bases, and 14 bases lay in between. The CDR3 region is CASSDRDKDYEQYF. The CDR3 bases are TGTGCCAGCAGCGACCGGGACAAGGACTACGAGCAGTACTTC.

The sample holds one count of this clone. The CDR3 DNA sequence: TGTGCCAGCAGCTTGCAGTTTAAAGCTTTCTTT. Its protein product is CASSLQFKAFF. The J gene is TRBJ1-1, the V gene TRBV5-8; D call uncertain. Germline lookup yields CDR1 SGHTS and CDR2 YDEGEE. CDR3 size: 11 residues. The V end was cut by 1 base, the J end by 9 bases, with 7 bases between. Looking up the rest from reference TRBV5-8 and TRBJ1-1 gives the full variable domain: EAGVTQSPTHLIKTRGQQATLRCSPISGHTSVYWYQQALGLGLQFLLWYDEGEERNRGNFPPRFSGRQFPNYSSELNVNALELEDSALYLCASSLQFKAFFGQGTRLTVV.

The CDR3: CASSVAAGVTSYNEQFF. The CDR3 DNA follows: TGTGCCAGCAGCGTAGCAGCGGGCGTCACCTCCTACAATGAGCAGTTCTTC. The chain employs TRBV9 and TRBJ2-1; perhaps TRBD2 as D (6 bases). The CDR3 loop spans 17 amino acids. The germline CDR1 and CDR2 sequences are SGDLS and YYNGEE. Trimming removed 0 bases from V and 0 bases from J, with 13 bases in between.

This clone was seen only a few times. The chain carries TRBV28 and TRBJ2-2, with D unclear. Germline V CDR1 and CDR2: MDHEN, SYDVKM. V was pared by 8 bases and J by 0 bases, with 10 bases between. This CDR3 has 14 amino acids. CDR3 bases: TGTGCCAGCGTTAGACACTCGAACACCGGGGAGCTGTTTTTT. Translation: CASVRHSNTGELFF.

The genes are TRBV5-6 and TRBJ1-2, with no clear D. The V and J ends lost 0 bases and 3 bases respectively, with 6 bases between them. Germline V gives CDR1 SGHDT, CDR2 YYEEEE. The CDR3 has 13 amino acids. The CDR3 reads CASSLGQDYGYTF. The CDR3 DNA is TGTGCCAGCAGCTTGGGGCAGGACTATGGCTACACCTTC.

The chain joins TRBV2 to TRBJ1-4, with D possibly matching TRBD1 (6 bases). The CDR3 extends over 14 amino acids. V gave up 4 bases and J gave up 2 bases, with 8 bases separating them. Per the germline V gene, CDR1 is SNHLY and CDR2 is FYNNEI. This CDR3 is CASSGTDTNEKLFF. CDR3 DNA sequence: TGTGCCAGCAGTGGGACAGATACTAATGAAAAACTGTTTTTT. The full variable domain, with the rest looked up from reference TRBV2 and TRBJ1-4, is EPEVTQTPSHQVTQMGQEVILRCVPISNHLYFYWYRQILGQKVEFLVSFYNNEISEKSEIFDDQFSVERPDGSNFTLKIRSTKLEDSAMYFCASSGTDTNEKLFFGSGTQLSVL.

The rearrangement links TRBV15 to TRBJ2-7; 10 positions match TRBD1. The CDR3 is 15 amino acids. Per the germline V gene, CDR1 is LNHNV and CDR2 is YYDKDF (reference sequence). With V trimmed by 5 bases and J by 4 bases, 8 bases remained unmatched. The CDR3: CATSPSDRGNYEQYF. The CDR3 bases are TGTGCCACCAGCCCCTCGGACAGGGGGAATTACGAGCAGTACTTC.

This rearrangement joins TRBV11-2 to TRBJ1-1; TRBD1 aligns across 7 bases. The CDR3 consists of 15 residues. Germline assignment: CDR1 SGHAT and CDR2 FQNNGV. V lost 8 bases, J lost 0 bases, and 9 bases stayed unmatched. The CDR3 DNA follows: TGTGCCAGCGCGGCCCCGGGACAGATGAACACTGAAGCTTTCTTT. This codes for CASAAPGQMNTEAFF.

The chain combines TRBV2 with TRBJ2-7; no reliable D call. V lost 7 bases to trimming and J lost 3 bases, with 7 bases between them. The CDR3 extends over 11 amino acids. Germline V gives CDR1 SNHLY, CDR2 FYNNEI. CDR3 residues: CASNIGYEQYF. Here the CDR3 DNA reads TGTGCCAGCAATATCGGCTACGAGCAGTACTTC. Combining the CDR3 with reference TRBV2 and TRBJ2-7 gives the whole variable domain EPEVTQTPSHQVTQMGQEVILRCVPISNHLYFYWYRQILGQKVEFLVSFYNNEISEKSEIFDDQFSVERPDGSNFTLKIRSTKLEDSAMYFCASNIGYEQYFGPGTRLTVT.

The V gene is TRBV2, the J gene TRBJ1-2; tentative D call: TRBD1 (6 bases). This CDR3 comprises 13 residues. From germline, CDR1 is SNHLY and CDR2 FYNNEI. V gave up 6 bases and J gave up 3 bases, with 11 bases separating them. CDR3 coding DNA: TGTGCCAGCAGGGGGGCAGAGGACTATGGCTACACCTTC. Its translation is CASRGAEDYGYTF.

This chain joins TRBV7-9 and TRBJ1-1; no definite D call. The CDR3 consists of 14 residues. Trimming shortened V by 1 base and J by 5 bases, and 11 bases separated the two germline ends. CDR1 is SEHNR and CDR2 is FQNEAQ in the germline V gene (reference sequence). DNA of the CDR3: TGTGCCAGCAGCTTAGGGTCCCAGGTGACTGAAGCTTTCTTT. It translates to CASSLGSQVTEAFF.

The J gene is TRBJ1-2, the V gene TRBV28; 8 positions agree with TRBD1. Germline CDR1 MDHEN, CDR2 SYDVKM. V lost 5 bases to trimming and J lost 8 bases; unmatched junction nucleotides: 10. CDR3 size: 14 residues. For the CDR3, the DNA is TGTGCCAGCAGTACCAGGACAGGGAACGGCGGCTACACCTTC. This sequence encodes CASSTRTGNGGYTF.

This rearrangement joins TRBV19 to TRBJ1-5; 7 nucleotides line up with TRBD1. The CDR3 has 20 amino acids. With 5 bases clipped from V and 2 bases from J, the junction kept 21 bases outside the gene matches. Germline CDR1 is LNHDA and CDR2 is SQIVND (reference sequence). The CDR3 bases are TGTGCCAGTAGTTTGCAACGGACAGGCGGGGCAATAATCGGCAATCAGCCCCAGCATTTT. This codes for CASSLQRTGGAIIGNQPQHF. The variable domain in full, with the rest retrieved from reference TRBV19 and TRBJ1-5, is DGGITQSPKYLFRKEGQNVTLSCEQNLNHDAMYWYRQDPGQGLRLIYYSQIVNDFQKGDIAEGYSVSREKKESFPLTVTSAQKNPTAFYLCASSLQRTGGAIIGNQPQHFGDGTRLSIL.